What follows is one T cell receptor (beta chain) and its context. In the sorted-subset replicate PCRs, 150 to 250 ng DNA, 25,000 to 30,000 T cell genomes, was used. Data came from immunoSEQ multiplex PCR; TCRdb stores just in-frame clones and leaves some out. The table includes more than 2,000,000 clones, just over 90% detected once. The data were obtained in a study of shared clonotypes between healthy human individuals. In the study overall: A couple of women and a few men aged 18 to 49 served as donors. A donor's plate count was three for CD4 naive and three for CD4 memory; CD8 naive had two and CD8 memory one.

All the donors were Caucasian adults who lived in Nashville, Tennessee. Trimming stripped 5 bases from V and 8 bases from J, with 20 bases between. The germline V gene has CDR1 SGHAT and CDR2 FQNNGV. The CDR3 loop spans 15 amino acids. The TCR comes from a man between 18 and 29 years old in good health. Sequencing input: naive CD4+ T cells sorted from blood. Subset denoted: CD45RA+ positively selected. The chain couples TRBV11-2 to TRBJ2-3; D perhaps matches TRBD2 (5 bases). CDR3 protein: CASSDRTGVYATQYF. CDR3 nucleotides: TGTGCCAGCAGCGACCGGACTGGAGTCTATGCTACGCAGTATTTT.